Below, 23 T cell receptor beta chains from the same sample are listed, as sequenced in a study of B cell selection in AIRE deficiency. Conventional CD4 T cells were sorted as CD4+CD127+ cells. Sequenced by immunoSEQ multiplex PCR; TCRdb stores in-frame clones only, minus some. The repertoire includes under 30,000 clones, about 98% of them detected once, and 0.17% sits in the top ten. The specimen was conventional CD4+ T cells sorted from PBMCs. The receptor source for this set is a human donor with AIRE deficiency.

This sequence joins TRBV4-1 and TRBJ1-5; D perhaps matches TRBD1 (5 bases). The CDR3 is made up of 17 amino acids. Looked up from germline, CDR1 is MGHRA and CDR2 is YSYEKL. The V and J ends lost 0 bases and 5 bases respectively, with 17 bases between them. CDR3 nucleotide sequence: TGCGCCAGCAGCCAAGAAGTATCCGGCGGGGCCTATCAGCCCCAGCATTTT. It encodes CASSQEVSGGAYQPQHF.

The rearrangement links TRBV28 to TRBJ1-2, with 7 bases aligning to TRBD1. Trimming at V came to 8 bases and at J to 4 bases, leaving 10 bases not matched to a gene. The CDR3 consists of 14 residues. Germline CDR1 MDHEN, CDR2 SYDVKM. In DNA, the CDR3 is TGTGCCAGCGGGAGGGGGACAGCCCTCTATGGCTACACCTTC. Residues: CASGRGTALYGYTF.

The gene calls are TRBV10-3 and TRBJ2-3; TRBD2 matches 13 bases. The CDR3 consists of 15 residues. CDR1 ENHRY and CDR2 SYGVKD come from the germline V gene. V was clipped by 4 bases and J by 4 bases; unmatched bases: 2. CDR3 protein: CAISATSGRSDTQYF. CDR3 coding DNA: TGTGCCATCAGTGCGACTAGCGGGAGGTCAGATACGCAGTATTTT.

This chain joins TRBV27 and TRBJ2-1; D is uncertain. The CDR3 loop spans 17 amino acids. V was clipped by 3 bases and J by 0 bases, with 15 bases between them. CDR1 is MNHEY, CDR2 SMNVEV, per germline (reference sequence). This CDR3 reads CASSFTSGLSSYNEQFF. In DNA form, the CDR3 reads TGTGCCAGCAGTTTTACGAGTGGGCTCAGCTCCTACAATGAGCAGTTCTTC.

This clone was recorded only once. The rearrangement links TRBV30 to TRBJ2-7; D is unclear. Between the trimmed V and J ends, which lost 3 bases and 5 bases, there was a span of 20 bases. The CDR3 totals 15 residues. Per the germline V gene, CDR1 is GTSNPN and CDR2 is SVGIG (reference sequence). The CDR3 DNA follows: TGTGCCTGGAGAATATCTGGACCTTCCCGCAACGAGCAGTACTTC. Protein: CAWRISGPSRNEQYF.

The rearrangement uses TRBV5-1 and TRBJ2-5, with 10 bases that match TRBD2. Per germline, CDR1 SGHRS and CDR2 YFSETQ. V lost 0 bases and J lost 1; bases outside the gene matches: 9. The CDR3 is 18 residues long. CDR3 loop: CASSLGASGRPAQETQYF. CDR3 nucleotides: TGCGCCAGCAGCTTGGGGGCTAGCGGGAGACCAGCCCAAGAGACCCAGTACTTC.

V and J are TRBV14 and TRBJ2-7, with TRBD2 matching 8 bases. Germline assignment: CDR1 SGHDN and CDR2 FVKESK. CDR3 length: 19 amino acids. With 5 bases clipped from V and 4 bases from J, the junction kept 22 bases outside the gene matches. Written as DNA, the CDR3 is TGTGCCAGCAGCTTACGACTGGCAAGCGGGAGAGGGCGGTTTTACGAGCAGTACTTC. The encoded protein is CASSLRLASGRGRFYEQYF.

This chain joins TRBV7-2 and TRBJ2-5; 9 bases map to TRBD2. The J call may not be correct, given that the DNA end is closer to TRBJ2-7. The CDR3 is 15 amino acids. The germline gives CDR1 SGHTA, CDR2 FQGNSA. CDR3 nucleotides: TGTGCCAGCAGCTTGGTAGCGGGAGACCCCTACGAGCAGTACTTC. Amino acid sequence: CASSLVAGDPYEQYF.

This chain links TRBV10-3 with TRBJ2-1, with 7 bases fitting TRBD1. Per the germline V gene, CDR1 is ENHRY and CDR2 is SYGVKD. The V gene end was trimmed by 5 bases and the J gene end by 5 bases; junction bases not matched to a gene: 6. The CDR3 length is 14 residues. In DNA form, the CDR3 reads TGTGCCATCAGTCAGACAGGGACAGACAATGAGCAGTTCTTC. As protein: CAISQTGTDNEQFF.

The chain couples TRBV11-2 to TRBJ2-7; no definite D call. Germline V gives CDR1 SGHAT, CDR2 FQNNGV. Trimming shortened V by 2 bases and J by 3 bases, and 17 bases separated the two germline ends. The CDR3 spans 16 residues. This CDR3 reads CASSLRWAQSGYEQYF. The CDR3 nucleotides read TGTGCCAGCAGCTTAAGGTGGGCCCAGTCGGGCTACGAGCAGTACTTC.

The V gene is TRBV5-6, the J gene TRBJ2-5, with 10 bases lining up with TRBD2. The CDR3 runs 18 residues. From germline, CDR1 is SGHDT and CDR2 YYEEEE. The V gene end was trimmed by 4 bases and the J gene end by 5 bases; junction bases not matched to a gene: 17. This CDR3 is CASSLTIAGGKGAETQYF. CDR3 in DNA: TGTGCCAGCAGCCTTACCATAGCGGGAGGAAAAGGTGCGGAGACCCAGTACTTC.

The chain is built from TRBV7-2 and TRBJ1-2; D possibly corresponds to TRBD1 (5 bases). With 1 base removed from V and 6 bases from J, the gap between germline ends came to 12 bases. Germline values: CDR1 SGHTA, CDR2 FQGNSA. CDR3 size: 14 residues. For the CDR3, the DNA is TGTGCCAGCAGCTTAGAAGGTCAGGGAGATGGCTACACCTTC. Amino acids: CASSLEGQGDGYTF.

The rearrangement joins TRBV21-1 to TRBJ2-7; TRBD2, the table's D call, lacks a check against the DNA. TRBV21-1 is recorded as a pseudogene. The CDR3 sequence is 16 residues long. CDR3 sequence reads: CASSPTPDGKTYEQYF. CDR3 nucleotides: TGTGCCAGCAGCCCCACACCTGACGGGAAAACCTACGAGCAGTACTTC.

The V and J genes are TRBV27 and TRBJ1-1; weak D call: TRBD1 (5 bases). CDR1 and CDR2 (germline): MNHEY, SMNVEV (reference sequence). The V gene lost 5 bases and the J gene lost 5 bases, with 15 bases spanning the gap. This CDR3 is built from 14 residues. CDR3 nucleotides: TGTGCCAGCAGTCCGGGACGAGGAAGGACTGAAGCTTTCTTT. Protein: CASSPGRGRTEAFF.

The chain links TRBV13 to TRBJ2-1, with 7 positions matching TRBD2. Germline values: CDR1 PRHDT, CDR2 FYEKMQ (reference sequence). There are 16 residues in the CDR3. Trimming cost V 5 bases and J 0 bases; bases outside gene matches: 7. CDR3 nucleotides: TGTGCCAGCAGCACTAGGGGAGGGAGCTCCTACAATGAGCAGTTCTTC. Protein sequence: CASSTRGGSSYNEQFF.

This clone was counted a single time. The chain employs TRBV5-1 and TRBJ1-3, with D tentatively TRBD1 (5 bases). Trimming removed 0 bases from V and 3 bases from J, with 10 bases in between. This CDR3 region has 15 residues. Germline lookup yields CDR1 SGHRS and CDR2 YFSETQ. As DNA, the CDR3 is TGCGCCAGCAGCTTGGAAGGGACCGGTGGAAACACCATATATTTT. Residues: CASSLEGTGGNTIYF.

This rearrangement joins TRBV5-1 to TRBJ1-2, with 7 bases aligning to TRBD1. The junction had 9 bases not matched to a gene; V was cut back by 4 bases and J by 0 bases. Germline V gene data show CDR1 as SGHRS and CDR2 as YFSETQ. The CDR3 length is 16 residues. CDR3 sequence: CASSPLSGTANYGYTF. The CDR3 DNA reads as TGCGCCAGCAGCCCTCTATCCGGGACAGCTAACTATGGCTACACCTTC.

In this sample, this clone turned up once. The chain employs TRBV9 and TRBJ2-1; a possible D gene is TRBD2 (5 bases). The germline CDR1 and CDR2 sequences are SGDLS and YYNGEE. The CDR3 is 16 residues long. V lost 0 bases and J lost 4, with 14 bases in between. As DNA, the CDR3 is TGTGCCAGCAGCGTAGTAAAGGCGGGTGGGTACAATGAGCAGTTCTTC. This gives the protein CASSVVKAGGYNEQFF.

The CDR3 reads CASSLWGQSRSYTF. CDR3 coding DNA: TGTGCCAGCAGTTTATGGGGACAGAGTAGGAGCTACACCTTC. The V and J genes are TRBV28 and TRBJ1-2; 7 bases map to TRBD1. The CDR3 extends over 14 amino acids. After removal of 0 bases from V and 9 bases from J, the junction contained 7 bases not matched to a gene. Germline V gene sequence: CDR1 MDHEN, CDR2 SYDVKM.

The chain joins TRBV7-6 to TRBJ2-5; unclear D gene. Germline CDR1 and CDR2: SGHVS and FNYEAQ. Between the trimmed V and J ends, which lost 3 bases and 5 bases, there was a span of 7 bases. The CDR3 loop spans 12 amino acids. The CDR3 protein is CASSFFGETQYF. The CDR3 DNA is TGTGCCAGCAGCTTTTTTGGGGAGACCCAGTACTTC.

This clone was recorded once. This chain links TRBV7-2 with TRBJ1-5, with a weak D call TRBD1 (5 bases). Trimming took 5 bases from V and 0 from J, leaving 8 bases between them. The CDR3 has 14 amino acids. Germline V gene lookup returns CDR1 SGHTA and CDR2 FQGNSA. CDR3 nucleotide sequence: TGTGCCAGCAGCCCCGGGACTAGCAATCAGCCCCAGCATTTT. Its protein product is CASSPGTSNQPQHF.

This chain joins TRBV11-3 and TRBJ1-5; D is uncertain. V shed 1 base and J shed 8 bases, with 15 bases lying between them. CDR3 length: 15 amino acids. The V gene's germline CDR1 is SGHNT and CDR2 YENEEA. CDR3 nucleotides: TGTGCCAGCAGCTTAGTATCAGTTCCGGATGAGCCCCAGCATTTT. It is translated as CASSLVSVPDEPQHF.

This chain joins TRBV7-9 and TRBJ2-3; D is perhaps TRBD1 (6 bases). Trimming cost V 0 bases and J 1 base, with 8 bases left between them. In germline, CDR1 is SEHNR, CDR2 FQNEAQ (reference sequence). The CDR3 contains 15 residues. CDR3 bases: TGTGCCAGCAGCTTAGCTGCAGGGGGCACAGATACGCAGTATTTT. This codes for CASSLAAGGTDTQYF.